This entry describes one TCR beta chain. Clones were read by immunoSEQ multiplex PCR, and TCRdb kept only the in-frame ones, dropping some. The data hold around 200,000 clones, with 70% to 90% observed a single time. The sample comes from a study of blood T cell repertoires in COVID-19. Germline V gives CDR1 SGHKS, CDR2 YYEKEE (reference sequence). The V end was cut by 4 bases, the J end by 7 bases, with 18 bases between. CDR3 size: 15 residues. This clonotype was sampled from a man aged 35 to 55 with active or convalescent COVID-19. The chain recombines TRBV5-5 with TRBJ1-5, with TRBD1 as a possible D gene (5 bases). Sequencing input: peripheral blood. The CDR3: CASSPLGGSNQPQHF. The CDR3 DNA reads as TGTGCCAGCAGCCCCCTTGGGGGGTCCAACCAGCCCCAGCATTTT.